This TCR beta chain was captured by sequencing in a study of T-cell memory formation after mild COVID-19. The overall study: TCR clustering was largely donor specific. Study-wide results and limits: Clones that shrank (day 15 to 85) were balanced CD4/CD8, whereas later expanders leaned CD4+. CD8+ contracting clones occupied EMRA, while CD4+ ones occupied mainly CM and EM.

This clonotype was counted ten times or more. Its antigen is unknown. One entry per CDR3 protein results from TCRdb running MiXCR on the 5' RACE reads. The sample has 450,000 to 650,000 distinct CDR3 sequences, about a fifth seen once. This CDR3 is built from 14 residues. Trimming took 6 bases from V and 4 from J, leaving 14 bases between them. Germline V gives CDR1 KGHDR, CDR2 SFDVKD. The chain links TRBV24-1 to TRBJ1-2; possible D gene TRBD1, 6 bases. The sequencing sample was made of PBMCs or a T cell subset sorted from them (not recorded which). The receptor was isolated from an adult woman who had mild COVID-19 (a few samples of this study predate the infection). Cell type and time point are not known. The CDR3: CATSRTDLLYGYTF. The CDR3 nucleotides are TGTGCCACCAGTCGGACAGATCTCCTCTATGGCTACACCTTC.